This TCR beta chain originates from a study of blood T cell repertoires in COVID-19. Study overall: Whether acute or convalescent, the COVID-19 samples came from the United States, Italy and Spain. PBMCs, B-cell-depleted T cells, or T cells were the source of the cDNA or gDNA that made up the material.

In the original analysis: Estimates of nucleated cell counts were drawn from the amplification of reference gene primers. Data came from immunoSEQ multiplex PCR; TCRdb stores just in-frame clones and leaves some out. V and J calls and clone size are as listed in that table; D and trimming were resolved from the DNA. The profile covers 120,000 to 150,000 clones, with more than 70% appearing a single time and 10% to 15% taken by the ten largest. Sequencing was carried out using peripheral blood. The receptor was derived from a man between 60 and 70 years old with active or convalescent COVID-19.

In nucleotides, the CDR3 is TGTGCCAGCAGCTCAAGTCCCGGACAGACTTCCTACAATGAGCAGTTCTTC. This codes for CASSSSPGQTSYNEQFF. The rearrangement uses TRBV11-2 and TRBJ2-1; the D gene is possibly TRBD1 (6 bases). Germline V gives CDR1 SGHAT, CDR2 FQNNGV. Deletions cut 4 bases from V and 1 base from J, with 17 bases between. The CDR3 spans 17 residues.